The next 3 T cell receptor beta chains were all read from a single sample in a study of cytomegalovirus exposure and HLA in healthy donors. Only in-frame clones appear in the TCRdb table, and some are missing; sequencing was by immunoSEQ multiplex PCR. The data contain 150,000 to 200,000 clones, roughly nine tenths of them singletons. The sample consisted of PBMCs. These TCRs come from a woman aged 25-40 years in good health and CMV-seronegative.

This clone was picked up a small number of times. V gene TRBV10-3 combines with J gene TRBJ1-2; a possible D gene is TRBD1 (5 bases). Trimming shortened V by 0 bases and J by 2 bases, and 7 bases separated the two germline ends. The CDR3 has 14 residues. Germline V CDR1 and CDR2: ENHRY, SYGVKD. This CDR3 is CAISESTGNYGYTF. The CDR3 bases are TGTGCCATCAGTGAGTCCACAGGAAACTATGGCTACACCTTC.

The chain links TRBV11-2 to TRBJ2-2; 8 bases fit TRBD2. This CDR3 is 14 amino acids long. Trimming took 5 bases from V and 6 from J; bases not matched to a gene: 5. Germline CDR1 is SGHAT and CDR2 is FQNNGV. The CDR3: CASSPLAGSGELFF. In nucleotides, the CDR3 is TGTGCCAGCAGCCCATTAGCGGGATCCGGGGAGCTGTTTTTT.

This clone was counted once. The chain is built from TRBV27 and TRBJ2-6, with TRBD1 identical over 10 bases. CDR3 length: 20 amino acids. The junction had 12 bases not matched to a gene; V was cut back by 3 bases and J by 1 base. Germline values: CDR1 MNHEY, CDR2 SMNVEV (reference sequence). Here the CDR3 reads CASSFLGTGTGASGANVLTF. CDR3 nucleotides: TGTGCCAGCAGTTTCCTGGGGACCGGGACAGGGGCTTCTGGGGCCAACGTCCTGACTTTC.